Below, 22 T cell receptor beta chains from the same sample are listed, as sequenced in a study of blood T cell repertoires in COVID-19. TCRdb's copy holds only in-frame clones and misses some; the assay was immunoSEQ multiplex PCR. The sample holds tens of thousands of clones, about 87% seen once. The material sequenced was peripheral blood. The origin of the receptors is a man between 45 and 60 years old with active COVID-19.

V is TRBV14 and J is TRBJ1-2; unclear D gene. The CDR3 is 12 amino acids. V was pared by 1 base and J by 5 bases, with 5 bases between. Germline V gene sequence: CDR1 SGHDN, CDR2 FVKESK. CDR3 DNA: TGTGCCAGCAGCCAAGGGCAATATGGCTACACCTTC. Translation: CASSQGQYGYTF.

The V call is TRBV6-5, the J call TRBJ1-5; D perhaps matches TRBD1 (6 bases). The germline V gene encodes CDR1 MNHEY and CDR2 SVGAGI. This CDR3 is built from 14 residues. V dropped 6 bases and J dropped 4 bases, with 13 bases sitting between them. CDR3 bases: TGTGCCAGCAGCCGGGACACCAGTAATCAGCCCCAGCATTTT. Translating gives CASSRDTSNQPQHF.

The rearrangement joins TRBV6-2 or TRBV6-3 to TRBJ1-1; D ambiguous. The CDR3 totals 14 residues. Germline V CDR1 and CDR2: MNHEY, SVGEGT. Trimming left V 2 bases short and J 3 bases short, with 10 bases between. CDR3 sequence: CASSYAGADTEAFF. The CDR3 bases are TGTGCCAGCAGTTACGCGGGAGCGGACACTGAAGCTTTCTTT.

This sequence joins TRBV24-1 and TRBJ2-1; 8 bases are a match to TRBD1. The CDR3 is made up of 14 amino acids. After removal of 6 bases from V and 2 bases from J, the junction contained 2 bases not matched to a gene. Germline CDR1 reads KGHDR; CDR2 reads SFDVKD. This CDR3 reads CATSRDRTYNEQFF. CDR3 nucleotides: TGTGCCACCAGTCGGGACAGGACCTACAATGAGCAGTTCTTC.

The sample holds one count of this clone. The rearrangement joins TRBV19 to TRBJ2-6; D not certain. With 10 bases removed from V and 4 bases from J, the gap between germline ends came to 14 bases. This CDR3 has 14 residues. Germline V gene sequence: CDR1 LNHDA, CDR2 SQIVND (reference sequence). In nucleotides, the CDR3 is TGTGCCACTATAAAAAGCAGGGGGGCCAACGTCCTGACTTTC. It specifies CATIKSRGANVLTF.

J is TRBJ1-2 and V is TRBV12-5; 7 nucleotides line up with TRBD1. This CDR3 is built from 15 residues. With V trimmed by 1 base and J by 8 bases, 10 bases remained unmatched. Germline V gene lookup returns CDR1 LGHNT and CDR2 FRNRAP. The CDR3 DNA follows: TGTGCTAGTGGTTTGGAGGGGGCGCCCCTTGGCGGCTACACCTTC. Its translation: CASGLEGAPLGGYTF.

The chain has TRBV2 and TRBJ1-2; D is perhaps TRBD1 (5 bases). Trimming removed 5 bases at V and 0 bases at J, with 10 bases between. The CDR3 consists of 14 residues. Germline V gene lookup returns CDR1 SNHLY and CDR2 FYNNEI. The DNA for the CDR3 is TGTGCCAGCAGTCGAGACAGTCCTAACTATGGCTACACCTTC. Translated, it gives CASSRDSPNYGYTF.

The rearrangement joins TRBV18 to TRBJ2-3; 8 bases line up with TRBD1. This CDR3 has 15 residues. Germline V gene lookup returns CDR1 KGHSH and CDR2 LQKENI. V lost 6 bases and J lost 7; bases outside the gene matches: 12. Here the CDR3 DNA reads TGTGCCAGCTCCCCCGACGGGACAGGTAGTAATACGCAGTATTTT. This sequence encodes CASSPDGTGSNTQYF.

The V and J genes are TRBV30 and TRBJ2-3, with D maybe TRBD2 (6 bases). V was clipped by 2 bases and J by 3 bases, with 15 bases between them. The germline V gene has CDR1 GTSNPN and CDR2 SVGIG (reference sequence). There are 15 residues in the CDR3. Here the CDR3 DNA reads TGTGCCTGGAGTCCCCGGGGGTTACTGACAGATACGCAGTATTTT. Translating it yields CAWSPRGLLTDTQYF.

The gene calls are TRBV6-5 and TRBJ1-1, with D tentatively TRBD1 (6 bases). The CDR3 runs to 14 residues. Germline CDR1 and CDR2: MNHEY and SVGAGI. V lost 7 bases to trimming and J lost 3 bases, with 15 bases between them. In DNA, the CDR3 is TGTGCCAGCAAGGGGGGAGGGGCATACACTGAAGCTTTCTTT. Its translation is CASKGGGAYTEAFF.

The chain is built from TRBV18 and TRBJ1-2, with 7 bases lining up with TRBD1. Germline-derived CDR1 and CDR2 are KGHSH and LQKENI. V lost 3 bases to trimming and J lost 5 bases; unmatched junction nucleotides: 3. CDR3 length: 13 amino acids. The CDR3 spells CASSPGTAYGYTF. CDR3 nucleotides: TGTGCCAGCTCACCGGGGACAGCGTATGGCTACACCTTC. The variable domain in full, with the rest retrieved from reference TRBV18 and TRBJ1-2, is NAGVMQNPRHLVRRRGQEARLRCSPMKGHSHVYWYRQLPEEGLKFMVYLQKENIIDESGMPKERFSAEFPKEGPSILRIQQVVRGDSAAYFCASSPGTAYGYTFGSGTRLTVV.

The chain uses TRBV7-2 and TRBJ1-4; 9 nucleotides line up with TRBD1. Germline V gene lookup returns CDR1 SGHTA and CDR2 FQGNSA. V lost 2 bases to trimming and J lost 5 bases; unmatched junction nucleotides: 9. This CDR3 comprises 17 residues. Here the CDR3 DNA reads TGTGCCAGCAGCTTAAGAGAAGGGACAGGGAGGAATGAAAAACTGTTTTTT. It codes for CASSLREGTGRNEKLFF.

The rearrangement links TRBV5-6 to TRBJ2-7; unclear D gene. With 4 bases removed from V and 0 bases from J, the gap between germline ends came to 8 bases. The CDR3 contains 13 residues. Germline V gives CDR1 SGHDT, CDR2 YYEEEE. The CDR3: CASSPGLSYEQYF. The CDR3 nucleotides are TGTGCCAGCAGCCCCGGTCTCTCCTACGAGCAGTACTTC.

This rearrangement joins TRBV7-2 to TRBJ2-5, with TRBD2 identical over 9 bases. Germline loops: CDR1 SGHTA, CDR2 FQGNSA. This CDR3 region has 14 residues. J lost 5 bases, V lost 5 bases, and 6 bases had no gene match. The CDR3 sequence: CASSLQAGGETQYF. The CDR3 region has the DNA TGTGCCAGCAGCCTACAGGCGGGGGGGGAGACCCAGTACTTC.

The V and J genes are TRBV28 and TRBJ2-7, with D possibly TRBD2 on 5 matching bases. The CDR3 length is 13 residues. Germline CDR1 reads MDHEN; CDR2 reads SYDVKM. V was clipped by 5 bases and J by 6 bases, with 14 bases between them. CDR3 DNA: TGTGCCAGCAGTAAGATCCGCCGGGGCGAGCAGTACTTC. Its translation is CASSKIRRGEQYF.

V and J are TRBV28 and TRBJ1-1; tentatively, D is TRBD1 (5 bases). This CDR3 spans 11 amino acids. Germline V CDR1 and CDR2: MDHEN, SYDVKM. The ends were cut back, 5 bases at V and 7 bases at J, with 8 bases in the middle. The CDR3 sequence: CASSPDSEAFF. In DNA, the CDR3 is TGTGCCAGCAGTCCCGACAGTGAAGCTTTCTTT.

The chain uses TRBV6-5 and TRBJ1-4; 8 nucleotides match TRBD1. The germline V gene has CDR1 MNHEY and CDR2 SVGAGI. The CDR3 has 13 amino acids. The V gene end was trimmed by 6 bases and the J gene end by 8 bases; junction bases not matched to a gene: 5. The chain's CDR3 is CASRQGGGEKLFF. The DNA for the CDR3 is TGTGCCAGCAGACAGGGGGGGGGAGAAAAACTGTTTTTT.

The CDR3 DNA follows: TGTGCCAGCAGCGTCCCGGGACAGGGATCACCCCTCCACTTT. Translating it yields CASSVPGQGSPLHF. The V gene is TRBV3-1 (or the pseudogene TRBV3-2), the J gene TRBJ1-6; the match to TRBD1 covers 9 bases. The CDR3 is 14 residues long. Germline loops: CDR1 LGHDT, CDR2 YNNKEL (reference sequence). Unmatched junction bases numbered 6, after V lost 5 bases and J lost 10 bases.

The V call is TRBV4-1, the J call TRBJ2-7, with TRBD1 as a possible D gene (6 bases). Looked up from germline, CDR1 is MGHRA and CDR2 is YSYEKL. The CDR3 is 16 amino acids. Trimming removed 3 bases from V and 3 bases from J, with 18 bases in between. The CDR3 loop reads CASSHSLTGFGYEQYF. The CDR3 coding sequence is TGCGCCAGCAGCCATTCCCTCACAGGGTTTGGCTACGAGCAGTACTTC.

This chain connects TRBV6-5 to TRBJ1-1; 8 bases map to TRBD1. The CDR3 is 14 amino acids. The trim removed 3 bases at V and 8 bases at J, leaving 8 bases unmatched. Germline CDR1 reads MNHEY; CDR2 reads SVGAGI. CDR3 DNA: TGTGCCAGCAGTTATCAGGACAGGGTGACGGAAGCTTTCTTT. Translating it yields CASSYQDRVTEAFF.

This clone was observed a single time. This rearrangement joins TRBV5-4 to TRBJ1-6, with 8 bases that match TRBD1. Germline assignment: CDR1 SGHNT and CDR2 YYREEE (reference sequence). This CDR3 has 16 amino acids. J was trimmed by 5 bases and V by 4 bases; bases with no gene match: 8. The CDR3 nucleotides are TGTGCCAGCAGCCATAACAGGGGGTCAAATAATTCACCCCTCCACTTT. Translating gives CASSHNRGSNNSPLHF.

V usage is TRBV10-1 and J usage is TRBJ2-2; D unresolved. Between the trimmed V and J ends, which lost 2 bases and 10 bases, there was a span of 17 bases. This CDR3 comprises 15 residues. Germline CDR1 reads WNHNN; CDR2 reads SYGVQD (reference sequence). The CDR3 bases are TGCGCCAGCAGTGAGATTGCCGTTCTACTTTCGGAGCTGTTTTTT. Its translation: CASSEIAVLLSELFF.